The rows below give T cell receptor beta chains drawn from one sample of a study of technical replicates of blood from a handful of donors. Profiled with immunoSEQ multiplex PCR; TCRdb holds only in-frame clones, not every one. The table shows about 84,000 clones, with under 95% occurring only once. The sample taken for sequencing was T cells isolated from PBMCs. Receptor source: a human donor in good health. CDR3s include the opening cysteine and the closing phenylalanine or tryptophan.

v_gene	j_gene	CDR3aa
TRBV9	TRBJ1-1	CASSVALGRNTEAFF
TRBV27	TRBJ2-7	CASSFWGQSSYEQYF
TRBV5-6	TRBJ1-2	CASSLDRGYGYTF
TRBV14	TRBJ1-4	CASSLTIQGSGLFF
TRBV7-9	TRBJ2-3	CASSYGLAGGTDTQYF
TRBV19	TRBJ1-1	CASSSVQGSEAFF
TRBV4-1	TRBJ2-5	CASRRTGTETQYF
TRBV6-5	TRBJ1-2	CASSYIPGQGLYGYTF
TRBV5-4	TRBJ1-6	CASSFQTARSSPLHF
TRBV7-6	TRBJ2-7	CASSLDGGQSSYEQYF
TRBV4-1	TRBJ2-3	CASSQDQSGGAQDTQYF
TRBV28	TRBJ2-7	CASSFSGRADEQYF
TRBV5-4	TRBJ1-3	CASSRDSGWVGNTIYF
TRBV4-2	TRBJ2-2	CASSSKRGSTTGELFF
TRBV29-1	TRBJ1-4	CSVGVRGPTNEKLFF
TRBV4-1	TRBJ2-2	CASSQLPAIDRGYGELFF
TRBV7-9	TRBJ1-2	CASSHTLSRNSGLKDGYTF
TRBV6-5	TRBJ1-2	CASHLGAVYGYTF
TRBV25-1	TRBJ2-4	CASSARFDDQYF
TRBV14	TRBJ2-5	CASSAVGQETQYF
TRBV6-1	TRBJ2-1	CASKNLAGGPEEQFF
TRBV28	TRBJ2-7	CASSFHSSGSSYEQYF
TRBV19	TRBJ2-2	CASSIQDTITGELFF
TRBV29-1	TRBJ2-2	CSVLQGVNTGELFF
TRBV7-9	TRBJ1-1	CASSSEAFGTEAFF
TRBV11-1	TRBJ2-7	CASSFLRDRADEQYF
TRBV30	TRBJ2-2	CAWGTGGTNTGELFF
TRBV27	TRBJ1-1	CASSLGAGGNTEAFF
TRBV7-8	TRBJ2-1	CASSLETPNEQFF
TRBV7-8	TRBJ1-1	CASSLQGQMNTEAFF
TRBV6-1	TRBJ2-2	CASSADTGELFF
TRBV28	TRBJ1-3	CASSLGSGSGNTIYF
TRBV18	TRBJ1-1	CASSTMNTEAFF
TRBV6-4	TRBJ2-1	CASSDEAGGNNEQFF
TRBV5-1	TRBJ2-7	CASSLRTAYEQYF
TRBV4-1	TRBJ1-6	CASSQGTVNSPLHF
TRBV9	TRBJ2-7	CASSPQVSSYEQYF
TRBV28	TRBJ2-7	CASSLSFGYEQYF
TRBV7-9	TRBJ2-7	CASSYAAGYEQYF
TRBV5-1	TRBJ1-1	CASSLLPGQGASEAFF
TRBV7-8	TRBJ1-1	CASSLGTGPTEAFF
TRBV7-2	TRBJ2-7	CASSLVSGEWVQYF
TRBV19	TRBJ1-3	CASTPGGSGNTIYF
TRBV9	TRBJ2-7	CASSRQGGTSYEQYF
TRBV4-1	TRBJ2-7	CASSQEGPGGEQYF